The 5 T cell receptor beta chains below all came from one sample that was sequenced in a study of STAT3 mutations in large granular lymphocyte leukemia. These receptors are not linked to any known antigen. Study results and caveats: In T-cell large granular lymphocyte leukemia, about half of patients showed multiple immunodominant subclonotypes.

The assay was immunoSEQ multiplex PCR, and TCRdb's table has in-frame clones only and misses some. The sample lists tens of thousands of clones, about 88% occurring once. Material: PBMCs. Every receptor here comes from a human donor with T large granular lymphocyte leukemia. Some clones in this sample may be carry-over from other donors' samples.

The CDR3 loop is CSARYTDTQYF. DNA for the CDR3: TGCAGCGCCCGATACACAGATACGCAGTATTTT. The rearrangement uses TRBV29-1 and TRBJ2-3; D unclear. The CDR3 is 11 residues long. The germline V and J ends were trimmed by 7 bases and 2 bases, with 7 bases remaining between them. Germline V gene lookup returns CDR1 SQVTM and CDR2 ANQGSEA.

This sequence joins TRBV5-6 and TRBJ2-2; 7 bases align to TRBD1. Germline CDR1 and CDR2: SGHDT and YYEEEE. CDR3 length: 15 residues. The junction had 6 bases not matched to a gene; V was cut back by 5 bases and J by 2 bases. The CDR3 DNA follows: TGTGCCAGCAGTCCTACAGGGGTTAACACCGGGGAGCTGTTTTTT. This sequence encodes CASSPTGVNTGELFF. Full variable domain (remainder filled in from reference TRBV5-6 and TRBJ2-2): DAGVTQSPTHLIKTRGQQVTLRCSPKSGHDTVSWYQQALGQGPQFIFQYYEEEERQRGNFPDRFSGHQFPNYSSELNVNALLLGDSALYLCASSPTGVNTGELFFGEGSRLTVL.

The chain recombines TRBV28 with TRBJ2-6; no clear D. Trimming stripped 4 bases from V and 2 bases from J, with 6 bases between. Germline V gene lookup returns CDR1 MDHEN and CDR2 SYDVKM. This CDR3 is 14 amino acids long. The CDR3 DNA reads as TGTGCCAGCAGTTCAGAGGCTGGGGCCAACGTCCTGACTTTC. Protein sequence: CASSSEAGANVLTF. Looking up the rest from reference TRBV28 and TRBJ2-6 gives the full variable domain: DVKVTQSSRYLVKRTGEKVFLECVQDMDHENMFWYRQDPGLGLRLIYFSYDVKMKEKGDIPEGYSVSREKKERFSLILESASTNQTSMYLCASSSEAGANVLTFGAGSRLTVL.

The genes are TRBV6-1 and TRBJ1-1; 7 bases line up with TRBD1. Per germline, CDR1 MNHNS and CDR2 SASEGT. The length of the CDR3 is 13 residues. V was clipped by 6 bases and J by 8 bases; unmatched bases: 9. The CDR3 coding sequence is TGTGCCAGCAGCCTCTACAGGGGATTCGAAGCTTTCTTT. This translates into CASSLYRGFEAFF.

The rearrangement joins TRBV18 to TRBJ1-1, with D uncertain. The V end lost 2 bases, the J end lost 3 bases, and 13 bases lay between the germline ends. Germline loops: CDR1 KGHSH, CDR2 LQKENI. The length of the CDR3 is 15 residues. The CDR3, as DNA: TGTGCCAGCTCACCATTTCGCGGCACCGACACTGAAGCTTTCTTT. It encodes CASSPFRGTDTEAFF.